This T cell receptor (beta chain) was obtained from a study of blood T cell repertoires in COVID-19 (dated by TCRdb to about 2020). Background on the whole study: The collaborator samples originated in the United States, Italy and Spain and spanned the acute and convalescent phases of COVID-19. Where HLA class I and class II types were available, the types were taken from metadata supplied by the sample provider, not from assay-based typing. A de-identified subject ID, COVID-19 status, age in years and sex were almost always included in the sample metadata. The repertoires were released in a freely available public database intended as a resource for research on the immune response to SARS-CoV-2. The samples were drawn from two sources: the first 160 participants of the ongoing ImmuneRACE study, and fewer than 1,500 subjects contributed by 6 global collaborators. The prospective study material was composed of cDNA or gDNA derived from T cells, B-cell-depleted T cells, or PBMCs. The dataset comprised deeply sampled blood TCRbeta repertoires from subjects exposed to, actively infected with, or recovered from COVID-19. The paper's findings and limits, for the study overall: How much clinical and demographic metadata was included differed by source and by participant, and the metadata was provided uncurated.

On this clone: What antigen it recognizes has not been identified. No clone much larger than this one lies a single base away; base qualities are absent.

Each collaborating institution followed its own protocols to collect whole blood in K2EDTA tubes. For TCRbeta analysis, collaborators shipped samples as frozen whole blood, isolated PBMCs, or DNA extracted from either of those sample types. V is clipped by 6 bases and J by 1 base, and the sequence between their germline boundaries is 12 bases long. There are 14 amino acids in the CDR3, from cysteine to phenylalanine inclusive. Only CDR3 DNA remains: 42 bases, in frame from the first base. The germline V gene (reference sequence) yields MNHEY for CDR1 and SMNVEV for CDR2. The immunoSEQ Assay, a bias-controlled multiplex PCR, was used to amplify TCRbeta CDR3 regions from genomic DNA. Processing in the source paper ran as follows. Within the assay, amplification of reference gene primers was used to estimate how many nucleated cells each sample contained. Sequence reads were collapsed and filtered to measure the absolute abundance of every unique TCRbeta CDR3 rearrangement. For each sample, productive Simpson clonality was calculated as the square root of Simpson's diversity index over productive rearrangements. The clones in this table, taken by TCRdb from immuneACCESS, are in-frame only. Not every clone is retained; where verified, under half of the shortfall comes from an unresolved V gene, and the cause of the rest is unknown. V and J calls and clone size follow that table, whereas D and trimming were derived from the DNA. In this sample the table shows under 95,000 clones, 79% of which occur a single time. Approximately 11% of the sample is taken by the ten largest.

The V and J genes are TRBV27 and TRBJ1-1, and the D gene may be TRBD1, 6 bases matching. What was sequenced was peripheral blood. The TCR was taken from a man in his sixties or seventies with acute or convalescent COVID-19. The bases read TGTGCCAGCAGGACAGGACTGGGGAACACTGAAGCTTTCTTT. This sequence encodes CASRTGLGNTEAFF.